This record concerns one TCR beta chain sequence. The sample belongs to a study of T cell changes during pregnancy in multiple sclerosis. The V gene's germline CDR1 is SGHAT and CDR2 FQNNGV. This CDR3 is 13 amino acids long. After removal of 4 bases from V and 3 bases from J, the junction contained 0 bases not matched to a gene. Profiling relied on immunoSEQ multiplex PCR, and the TCRdb table lists in-frame clones only, not all of them. Of about 120,000 clones in the sample, over 85% were seen once. This specimen consisted of peripheral blood, obtained before pregnancy. The chain couples TRBV11-2 to TRBJ1-1; 9 nucleotides match TRBD1. The source is a female donor with multiple sclerosis, enrolled in a pregnancy study. The CDR3 loop reads CASSWDRDTEAFF. CDR3 sequence (DNA): TGTGCCAGCAGCTGGGACAGGGACACTGAAGCTTTCTTT.